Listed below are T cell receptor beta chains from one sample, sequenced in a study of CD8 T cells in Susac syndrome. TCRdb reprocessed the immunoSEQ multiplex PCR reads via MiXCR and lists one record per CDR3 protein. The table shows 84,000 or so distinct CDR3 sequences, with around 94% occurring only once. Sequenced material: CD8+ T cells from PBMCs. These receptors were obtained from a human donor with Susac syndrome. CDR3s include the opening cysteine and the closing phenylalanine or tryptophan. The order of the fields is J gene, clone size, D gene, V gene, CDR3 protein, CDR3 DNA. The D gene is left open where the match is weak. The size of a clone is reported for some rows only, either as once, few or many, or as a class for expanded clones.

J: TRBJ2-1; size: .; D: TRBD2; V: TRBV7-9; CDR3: CASSSGTSGRNEQFF; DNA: TGTGCCAGCAGCTCCGGGACTAGCGGGAGAAATGAGCAGTTCTTC
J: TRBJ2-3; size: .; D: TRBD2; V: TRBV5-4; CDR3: CASSRPSSGGGTDTQYF; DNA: TGTGCCAGCAGCCGACCAAGCAGCGGGGGGGGCACAGATACGCAGTATTTT
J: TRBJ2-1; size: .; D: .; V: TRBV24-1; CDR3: CATSEGESYNEQFF; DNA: TGTGCCACCAGTGAGGGGGAATCCTACAATGAGCAGTTCTTC
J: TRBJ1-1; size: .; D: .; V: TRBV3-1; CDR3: CASSQLWGMNTEAFF; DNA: TGTGCCAGCAGCCAACTTTGGGGCATGAACACTGAAGCTTTCTTT
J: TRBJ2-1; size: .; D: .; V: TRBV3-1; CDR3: CASSQNFPGNPSYNEQFF; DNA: TGTGCCAGCAGCCAGAACTTTCCAGGAAATCCCTCCTACAATGAGCAGTTCTTC
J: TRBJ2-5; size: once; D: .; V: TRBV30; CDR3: CAWSVGGEETQYF; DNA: TGTGCCTGGAGTGTAGGAGGGGAGGAGACCCAGTACTTC
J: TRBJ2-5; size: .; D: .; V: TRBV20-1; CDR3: CSARRGAGIQETQYF; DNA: TGCAGTGCTAGGCGTGGTGCCGGGATACAAGAGACCCAGTACTTC
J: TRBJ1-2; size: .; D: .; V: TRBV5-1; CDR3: CASSPWEGGGYGYTF; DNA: TGCGCCAGCAGCCCCTGGGAAGGAGGGGGCTATGGCTACACCTTC
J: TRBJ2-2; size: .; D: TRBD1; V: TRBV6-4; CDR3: CASSDSEQGAGELFF; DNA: TGTGCCAGCAGTGACTCCGAACAGGGGGCCGGGGAGCTGTTTTTT
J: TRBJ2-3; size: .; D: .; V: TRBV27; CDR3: CASSLASPTDTQYF; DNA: TGTGCCAGCAGTTTAGCTTCCCCCACAGATACGCAGTATTTT
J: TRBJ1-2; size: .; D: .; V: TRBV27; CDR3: CASSPSGMDGYTF; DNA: TGTGCCAGCAGCCCATCAGGGATGGATGGCTACACCTTC
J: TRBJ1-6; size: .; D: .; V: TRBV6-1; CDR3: CASSEASGPPLHF; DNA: TGTGCCAGCAGTGAAGCGTCCGGACCACCCCTCCACTTT
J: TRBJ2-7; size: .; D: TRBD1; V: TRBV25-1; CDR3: CASSVPGTAYEQYF; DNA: TGTGCCAGCAGTGTACCAGGGACAGCCTACGAGCAGTACTTC
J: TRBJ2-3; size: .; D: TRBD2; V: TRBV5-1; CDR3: CASSTGLAGLTDTQYF; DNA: TGCGCCAGCAGCACGGGACTAGCGGGACTCACAGATACGCAGTATTTT
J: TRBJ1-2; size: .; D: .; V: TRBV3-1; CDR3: CASSQASGFYGYTF; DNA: TGTGCCAGCAGCCAAGCTAGCGGTTTCTATGGCTACACCTTC
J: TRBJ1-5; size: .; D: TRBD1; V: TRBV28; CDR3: CASSTMTGANNQPQHF; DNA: TGTGCCAGCAGTACGATGACAGGGGCTAACAATCAGCCCCAGCATTTT
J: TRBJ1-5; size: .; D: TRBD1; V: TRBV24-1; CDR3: CATSGGTGGQPQHF; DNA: TGTGCCACCAGTGGCGGGACAGGCGGTCAGCCCCAGCATTTT
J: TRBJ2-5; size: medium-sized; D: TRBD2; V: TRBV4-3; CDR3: CASRPGLAGDPGTQYF; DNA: TGCGCCAGCAGACCTGGACTAGCGGGGGATCCCGGGACCCAGTACTTC
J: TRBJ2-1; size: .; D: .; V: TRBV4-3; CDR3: CASSQVWDAFNEQFF; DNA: TGCGCCAGCAGCCAAGTGTGGGACGCATTCAATGAGCAGTTCTTC
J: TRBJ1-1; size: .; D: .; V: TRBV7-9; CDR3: CASSSLETEAFF; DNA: TGTGCCAGCAGCTCGTTGGAAACTGAAGCTTTCTTT
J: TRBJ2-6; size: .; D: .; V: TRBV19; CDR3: CASWDPDLGANVLTF; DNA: TGTGCCAGTTGGGACCCTGACCTCGGGGCCAACGTCCTGACTTTC
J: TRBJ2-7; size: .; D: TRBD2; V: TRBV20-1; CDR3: CSASDQILAGGPRPYEQYF; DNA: TGCAGTGCTAGCGACCAAATACTAGCGGGAGGGCCCCGTCCCTACGAGCAGTACTTC
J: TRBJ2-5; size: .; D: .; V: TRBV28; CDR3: CASSLGDGAETQYF; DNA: TGTGCCAGCAGTTTGGGGGATGGGGCGGAGACCCAGTACTTC
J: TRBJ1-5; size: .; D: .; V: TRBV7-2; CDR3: CASRDGGGNQPQHF; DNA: TGTGCCAGCAGAGATGGGGGGGGCAATCAGCCCCAGCATTTT
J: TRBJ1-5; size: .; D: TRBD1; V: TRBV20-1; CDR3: CSAKATPGGRQPQHF; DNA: TGCAGTGCTAAAGCGACCCCAGGGGGGAGGCAGCCCCAGCATTTT
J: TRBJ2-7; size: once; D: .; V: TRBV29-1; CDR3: CSGDPTHSYEQYF; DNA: TGCAGCGGGGACCCGACTCACTCCTACGAGCAGTACTTC
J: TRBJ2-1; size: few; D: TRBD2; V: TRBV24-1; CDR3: CATSPWAGGRSEQFF; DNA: TGTGCCACCTCCCCGTGGGCGGGAGGGAGGAGTGAGCAGTTCTTC
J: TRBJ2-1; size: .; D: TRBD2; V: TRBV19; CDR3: CASSIYSGKYNEQFF; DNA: TGTGCCAGTAGTATCTATAGCGGGAAGTACAATGAGCAGTTCTTC
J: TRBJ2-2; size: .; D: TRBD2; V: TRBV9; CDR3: CASSVASGRGAGELFF; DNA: TGTGCCAGCAGCGTAGCCAGCGGGAGAGGTGCCGGGGAGCTGTTTTTT
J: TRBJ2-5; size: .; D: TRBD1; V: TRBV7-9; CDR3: CASSSGTGGQETQYF; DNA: TGTGCCAGCAGCTCCGGGACAGGGGGTCAAGAGACCCAGTACTTC
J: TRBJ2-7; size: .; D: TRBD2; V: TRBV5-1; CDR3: CASSLDGLAGGGEQYF; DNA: TGCGCCAGCAGCTTGGATGGACTAGCCGGCGGAGGGGAGCAGTACTTC
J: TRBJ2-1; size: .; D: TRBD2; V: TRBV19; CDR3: CASSPTGTSGMNEQFF; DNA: TGTGCCAGTAGTCCGACCGGGACTAGCGGGATGAATGAGCAGTTCTTC
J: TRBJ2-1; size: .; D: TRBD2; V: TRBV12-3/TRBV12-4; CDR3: CASSSSGSGNEQFF; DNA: TGTGCCAGCAGTTCTAGCGGGAGTGGGAATGAGCAGTTCTTC
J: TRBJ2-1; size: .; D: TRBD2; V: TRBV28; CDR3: CASSSLLRGSSYNEQFF; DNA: TGTGCCAGCAGTTCACTCTTGCGGGGGAGCTCCTACAATGAGCAGTTCTTC
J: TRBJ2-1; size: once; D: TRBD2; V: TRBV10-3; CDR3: CAISESSGSGNEQFF; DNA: TGTGCCATCAGTGAGTCTAGCGGGAGTGGCAATGAGCAGTTCTTC
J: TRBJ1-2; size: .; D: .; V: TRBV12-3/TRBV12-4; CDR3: CASSLGSENGYTF; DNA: TGTGCCAGCAGTTTGGGCAGTGAGAATGGCTACACCTTC
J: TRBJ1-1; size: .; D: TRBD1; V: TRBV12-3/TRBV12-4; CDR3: CASRSDRVYPKNTEAFF; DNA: TGTGCCAGCAGGTCAGACAGGGTTTACCCTAAGAACACTGAAGCTTTCTTT
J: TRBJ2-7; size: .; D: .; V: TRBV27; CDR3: CASSLSNSYEQYF; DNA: TGTGCCAGCAGTTTATCTAACTCCTACGAGCAGTACTTC
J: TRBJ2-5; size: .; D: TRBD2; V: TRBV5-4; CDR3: CASSLAGGLETQYF; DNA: TGTGCCAGCAGCCTAGCGGGGGGGCTGGAGACCCAGTACTTC